This T cell receptor beta chain was retrieved from a study of cytomegalovirus exposure and HLA in healthy donors. This CDR3 has 15 residues. Germline CDR1 reads MNHEY; CDR2 reads SVGAGI. Trimming took 5 bases from V and 0 from J, leaving 14 bases between them. Only a few counts were recorded for this clone. The PCR had 60 Vbeta and 13 Jbeta primers. The data were produced by immunoSEQ multiplex PCR, yet TCRdb's version contains in-frame clones alone and is incomplete. The data contain about 130,000 clones, about 80% of them singletons. The origin of this receptor is a man aged 30 to 45 in good health and CMV-seronegative. The gene calls are TRBV6-5 and TRBJ2-7, with a weak D call TRBD2 (6 bases). Sequencing was done on a sample of PBMCs. CDR3 nucleotides: TGTGCCAGCAGTCAGGGAGGCCTTAGCTCCTACGAGCAGTACTTC. This translates into CASSQGGLSSYEQYF.